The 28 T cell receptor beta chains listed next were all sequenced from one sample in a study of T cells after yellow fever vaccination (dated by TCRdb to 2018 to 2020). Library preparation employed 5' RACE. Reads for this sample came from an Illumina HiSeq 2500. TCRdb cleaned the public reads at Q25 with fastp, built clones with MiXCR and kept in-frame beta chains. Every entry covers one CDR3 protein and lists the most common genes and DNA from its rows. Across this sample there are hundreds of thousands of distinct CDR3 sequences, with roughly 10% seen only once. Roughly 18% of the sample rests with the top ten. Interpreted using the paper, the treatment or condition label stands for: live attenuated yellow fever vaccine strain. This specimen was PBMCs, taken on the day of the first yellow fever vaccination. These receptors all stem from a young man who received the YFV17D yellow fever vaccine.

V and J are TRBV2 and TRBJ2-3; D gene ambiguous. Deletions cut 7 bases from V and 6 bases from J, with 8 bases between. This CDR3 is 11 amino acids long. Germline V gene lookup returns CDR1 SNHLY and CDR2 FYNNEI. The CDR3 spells CASMPRDTQYF. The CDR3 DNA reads TGTGCCAGCATGCCGAGGGATACGCAGTATTTT.

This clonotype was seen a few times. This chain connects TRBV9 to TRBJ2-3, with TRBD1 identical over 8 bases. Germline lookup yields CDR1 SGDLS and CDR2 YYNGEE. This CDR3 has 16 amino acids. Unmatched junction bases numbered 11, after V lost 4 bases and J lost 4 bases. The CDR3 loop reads CASSHPPDREADTQYF. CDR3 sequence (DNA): TGTGCCAGCAGCCATCCACCGGACAGGGAGGCAGATACGCAGTATTTT.

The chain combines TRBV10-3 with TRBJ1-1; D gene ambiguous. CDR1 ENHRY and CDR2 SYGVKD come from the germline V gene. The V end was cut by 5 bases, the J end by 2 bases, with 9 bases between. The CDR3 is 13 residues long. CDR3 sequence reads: CAISLDGNTEAFF. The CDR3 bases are TGTGCCATCAGTCTCGACGGAAACACTGAAGCTTTCTTT.

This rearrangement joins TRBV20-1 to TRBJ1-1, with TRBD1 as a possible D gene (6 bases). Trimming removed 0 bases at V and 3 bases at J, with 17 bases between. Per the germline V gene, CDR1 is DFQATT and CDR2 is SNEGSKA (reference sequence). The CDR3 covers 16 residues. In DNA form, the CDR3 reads TGCAGTGCTAGAGATCCCCAAGGGGCAGGGGACACTGAAGCTTTCTTT. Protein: CSARDPQGAGDTEAFF.

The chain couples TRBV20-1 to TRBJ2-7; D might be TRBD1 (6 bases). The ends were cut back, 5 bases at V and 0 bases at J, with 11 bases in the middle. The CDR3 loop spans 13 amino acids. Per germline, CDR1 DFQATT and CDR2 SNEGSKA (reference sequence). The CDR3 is CSADTGSSYEQYF. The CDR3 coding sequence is TGCAGTGCTGATACAGGGAGCTCCTACGAGCAGTACTTC.

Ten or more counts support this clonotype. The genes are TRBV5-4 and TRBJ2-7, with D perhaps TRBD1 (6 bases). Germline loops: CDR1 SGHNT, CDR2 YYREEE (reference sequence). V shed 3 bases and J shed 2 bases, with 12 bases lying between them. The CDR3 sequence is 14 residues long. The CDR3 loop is CASSSMDRPYEQYF. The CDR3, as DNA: TGTGCCAGCAGCTCGATGGACAGACCCTACGAGCAGTACTTC.

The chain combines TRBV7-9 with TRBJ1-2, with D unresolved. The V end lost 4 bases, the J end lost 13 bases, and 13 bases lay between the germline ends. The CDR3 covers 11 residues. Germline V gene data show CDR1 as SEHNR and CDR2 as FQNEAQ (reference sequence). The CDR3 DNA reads TGTGCCAGCAGCTCCGGTGGAGACTGCACCTTC. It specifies CASSSGGDCTF. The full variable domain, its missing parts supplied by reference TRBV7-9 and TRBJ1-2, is DTGVSQNPRHKITKRGQNVTFRCDPISEHNRLYWYRQTLGQGPEFLTYFQNEAQLEKSRLLSDRFSAERPKGSFSTLEIQRTEQGDSAMYLCASSSGGDCTFGSGTRLTVV.

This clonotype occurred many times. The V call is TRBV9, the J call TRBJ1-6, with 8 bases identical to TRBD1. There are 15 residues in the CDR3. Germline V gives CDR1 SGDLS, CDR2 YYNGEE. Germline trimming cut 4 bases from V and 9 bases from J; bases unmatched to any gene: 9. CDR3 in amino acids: CASSPDRGGGSPLHF. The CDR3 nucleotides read TGTGCCAGCAGCCCAGACAGGGGAGGCGGTTCACCCCTCCACTTT.

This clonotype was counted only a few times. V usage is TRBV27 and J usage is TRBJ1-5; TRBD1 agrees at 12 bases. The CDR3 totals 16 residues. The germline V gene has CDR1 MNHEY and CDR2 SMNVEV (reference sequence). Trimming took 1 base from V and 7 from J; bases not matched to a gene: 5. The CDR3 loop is CASSLYGTGGEQPQHF. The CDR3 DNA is TGTGCCAGCAGTTTATACGGGACAGGGGGCGAACAGCCCCAGCATTTT.

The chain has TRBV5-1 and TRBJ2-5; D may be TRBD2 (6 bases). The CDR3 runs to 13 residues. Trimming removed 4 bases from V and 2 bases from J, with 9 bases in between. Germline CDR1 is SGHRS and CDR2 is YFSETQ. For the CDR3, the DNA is TGCGCCAGCAGCGGGGGGTTTCAAGAGACCCAGTACTTC. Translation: CASSGGFQETQYF.

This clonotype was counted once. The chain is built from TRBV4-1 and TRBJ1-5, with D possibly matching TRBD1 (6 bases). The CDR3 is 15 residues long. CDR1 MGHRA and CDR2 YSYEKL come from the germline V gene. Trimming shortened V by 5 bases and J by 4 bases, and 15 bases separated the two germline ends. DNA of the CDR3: TGCGCCAGCAGCGAGGGGGGACACCTGAATCAGCCCCAGCATTTT. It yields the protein CASSEGGHLNQPQHF.

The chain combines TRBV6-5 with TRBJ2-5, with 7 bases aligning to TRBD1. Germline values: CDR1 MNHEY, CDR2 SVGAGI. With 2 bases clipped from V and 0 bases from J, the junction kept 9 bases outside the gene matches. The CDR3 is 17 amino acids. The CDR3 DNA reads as TGTGCCAGCAGTTACCGACCCCGGGACAGCTACCAAGAGACCCAGTACTTC. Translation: CASSYRPRDSYQETQYF.

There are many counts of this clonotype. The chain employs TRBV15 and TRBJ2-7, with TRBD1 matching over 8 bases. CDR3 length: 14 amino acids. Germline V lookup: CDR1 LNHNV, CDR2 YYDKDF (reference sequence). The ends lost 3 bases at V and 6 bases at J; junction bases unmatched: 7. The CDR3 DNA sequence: TGTGCCACCAGCAGGGAAGGACAGGGCACCGAGCAGTACTTC. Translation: CATSREGQGTEQYF.

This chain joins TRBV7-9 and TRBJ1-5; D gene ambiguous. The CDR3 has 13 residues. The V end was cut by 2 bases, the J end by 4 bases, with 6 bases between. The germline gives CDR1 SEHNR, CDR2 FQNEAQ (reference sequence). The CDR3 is CASSLNKNQPQHF. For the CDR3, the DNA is TGTGCCAGCAGCTTAAACAAGAATCAGCCCCAGCATTTT.

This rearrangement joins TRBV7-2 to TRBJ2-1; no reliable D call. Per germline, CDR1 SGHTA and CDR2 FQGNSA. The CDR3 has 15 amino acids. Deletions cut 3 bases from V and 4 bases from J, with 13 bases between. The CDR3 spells CASSFSTEPYNEQFF. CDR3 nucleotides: TGTGCCAGCAGCTTCTCAACAGAACCTTACAATGAGCAGTTCTTC. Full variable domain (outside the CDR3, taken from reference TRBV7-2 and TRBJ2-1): GAGVSQSPSNKVTEKGKDVELRCDPISGHTALYWYRQSLGQGLEFLIYFQGNSAPDKSGLPSDRFSAERTGGSVSTLTIQRTQQEDSAVYLCASSFSTEPYNEQFFGPGTRLTVL.

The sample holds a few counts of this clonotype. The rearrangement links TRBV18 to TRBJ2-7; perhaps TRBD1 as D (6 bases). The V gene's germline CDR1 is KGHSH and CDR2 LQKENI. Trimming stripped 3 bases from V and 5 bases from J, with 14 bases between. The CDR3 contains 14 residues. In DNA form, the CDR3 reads TGTGCCAGCTCACCTCGCCCGGACAGCCACGAGCAGTACTTC. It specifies CASSPRPDSHEQYF.

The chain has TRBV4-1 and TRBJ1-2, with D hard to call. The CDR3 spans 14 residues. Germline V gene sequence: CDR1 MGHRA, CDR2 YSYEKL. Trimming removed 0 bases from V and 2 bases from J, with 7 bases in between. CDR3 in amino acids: CASSQDLRNYGYTF. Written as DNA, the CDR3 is TGCGCCAGCAGCCAAGATTTACGGAACTATGGCTACACCTTC.

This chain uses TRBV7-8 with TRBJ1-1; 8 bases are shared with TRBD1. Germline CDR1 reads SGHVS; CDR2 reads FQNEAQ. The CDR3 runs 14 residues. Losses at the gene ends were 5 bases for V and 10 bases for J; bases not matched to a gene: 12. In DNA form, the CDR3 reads TGTGCCAGCAGCCCAAGACCAGGGGGCGCGGGAGCTTTCTTT. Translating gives CASSPRPGGAGAFF.

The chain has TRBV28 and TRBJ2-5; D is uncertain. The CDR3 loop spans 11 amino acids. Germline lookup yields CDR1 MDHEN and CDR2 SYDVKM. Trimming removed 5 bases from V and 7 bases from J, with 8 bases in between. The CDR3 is CASSPNWTQYF. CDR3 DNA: TGTGCCAGCAGTCCTAACTGGACCCAGTACTTC.

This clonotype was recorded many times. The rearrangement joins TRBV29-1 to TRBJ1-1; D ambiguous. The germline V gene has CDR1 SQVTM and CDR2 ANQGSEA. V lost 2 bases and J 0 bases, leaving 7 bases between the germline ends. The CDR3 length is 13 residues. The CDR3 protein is CSVEPVLNTEAFF. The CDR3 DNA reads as TGCAGCGTTGAACCGGTTTTGAACACTGAAGCTTTCTTT.

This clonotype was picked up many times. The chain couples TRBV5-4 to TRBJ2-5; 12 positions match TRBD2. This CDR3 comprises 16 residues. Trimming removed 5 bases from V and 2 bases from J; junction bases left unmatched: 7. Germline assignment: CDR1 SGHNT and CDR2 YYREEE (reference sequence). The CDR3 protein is CASSSPSGGDQETQYF. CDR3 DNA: TGTGCCAGCAGTTCGCCTAGCGGGGGGGATCAAGAGACCCAGTACTTC.

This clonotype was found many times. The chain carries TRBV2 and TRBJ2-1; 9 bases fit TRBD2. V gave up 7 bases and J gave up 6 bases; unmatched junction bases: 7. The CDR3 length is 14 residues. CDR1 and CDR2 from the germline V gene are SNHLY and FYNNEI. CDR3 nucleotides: TGTGCCAGCACAGGCGGGGGGGCCGGCAATGAGCAGTTCTTC. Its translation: CASTGGGAGNEQFF.

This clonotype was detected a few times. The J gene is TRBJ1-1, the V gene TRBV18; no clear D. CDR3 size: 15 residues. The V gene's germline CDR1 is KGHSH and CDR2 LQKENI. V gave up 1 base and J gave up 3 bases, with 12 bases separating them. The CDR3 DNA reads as TGTGCCAGCTCACCACGACAAACTTCCCACACTGAAGCTTTCTTT. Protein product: CASSPRQTSHTEAFF.

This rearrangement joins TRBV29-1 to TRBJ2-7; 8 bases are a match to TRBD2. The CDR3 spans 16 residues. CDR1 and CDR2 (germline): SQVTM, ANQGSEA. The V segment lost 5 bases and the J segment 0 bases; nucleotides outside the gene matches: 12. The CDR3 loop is CSVLLGRTSYSYEQYV. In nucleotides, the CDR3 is TGCAGCGTTCTCTTAGGTCGGACTAGCTACTCCTACGAGCAGTACGTC.

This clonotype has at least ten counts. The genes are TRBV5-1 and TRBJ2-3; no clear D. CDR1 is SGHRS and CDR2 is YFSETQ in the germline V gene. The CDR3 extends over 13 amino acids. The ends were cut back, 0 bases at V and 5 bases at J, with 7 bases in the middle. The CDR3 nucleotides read TGCGCCAGCAGCTTGGACAGCGTAGATACGCAGTATTTT. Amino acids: CASSLDSVDTQYF.

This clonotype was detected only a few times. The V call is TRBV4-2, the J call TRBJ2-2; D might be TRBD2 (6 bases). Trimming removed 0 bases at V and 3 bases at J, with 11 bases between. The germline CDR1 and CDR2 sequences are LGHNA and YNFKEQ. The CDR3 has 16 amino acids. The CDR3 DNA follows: TGTGCCAGCAGCCAAGAGGGGGGACCGGACACCGGGGAGCTGTTTTTT. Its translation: CASSQEGGPDTGELFF.

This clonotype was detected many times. The CDR3 DNA is TGTGCCAGCAGCGTACGGCCGGGTAGCAACAATGAGCAGTTCTTC. This encodes CASSVRPGSNNEQFF. The chain combines TRBV7-2 with TRBJ2-1; D ambiguous. Between the trimmed V and J ends, which lost 5 bases and 5 bases, there was a span of 16 bases. The CDR3 has 15 amino acids. The germline CDR1 and CDR2 sequences are SGHTA and FQGNSA.

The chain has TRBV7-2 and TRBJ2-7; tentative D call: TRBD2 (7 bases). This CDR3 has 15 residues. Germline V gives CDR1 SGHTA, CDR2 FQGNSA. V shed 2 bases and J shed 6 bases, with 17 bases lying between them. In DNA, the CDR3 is TGTGCCAGCAGCTTAAGGCGGGGGCCCGTTATCGAGCAGTACGTC. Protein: CASSLRRGPVIEQYV.